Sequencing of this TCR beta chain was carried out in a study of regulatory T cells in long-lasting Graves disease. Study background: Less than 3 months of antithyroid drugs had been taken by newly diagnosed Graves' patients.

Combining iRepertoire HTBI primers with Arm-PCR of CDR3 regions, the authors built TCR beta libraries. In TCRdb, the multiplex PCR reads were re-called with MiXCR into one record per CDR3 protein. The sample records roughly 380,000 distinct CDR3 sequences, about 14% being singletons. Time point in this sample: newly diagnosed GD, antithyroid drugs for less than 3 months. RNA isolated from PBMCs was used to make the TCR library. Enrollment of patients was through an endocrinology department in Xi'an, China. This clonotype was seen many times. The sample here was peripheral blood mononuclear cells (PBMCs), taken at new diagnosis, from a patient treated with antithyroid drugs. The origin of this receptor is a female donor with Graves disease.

The CDR3 nucleotides read TGCAGTGCTCCGACTAGCGGGGGCTACAATGAGCAGTTCTTC. This sequence encodes CSAPTSGGYNEQFF. J is TRBJ2-1 and V is TRBV20-1; 12 bases match TRBD2. The ends lost 5 bases at V and 3 bases at J; junction bases unmatched: 2. This CDR3 has 14 amino acids. Germline V CDR1 and CDR2: DFQATT, SNEGSKA (reference sequence).